The clone carrying this T cell receptor beta chain came up a few times. Its antigen remains unidentified. The data are from a study of T cell repertoires in cytomegalovirus infection. For the study at large: The study used recently identified HLA-C-restricted and well-studied HLA-B-restricted CMV epitopes.

Germline V gives CDR1 MNHNS, CDR2 SASEGT. V lost 0 bases, J lost 2 bases, and 7 bases stayed unmatched. This CDR3 is built from 17 residues. TCRdb independently ran MiXCR on the reads; one entry per CDR3 protein. The sample yields under 850,000 distinct CDR3 sequences, around 31% seen once. The receptor was derived from a human donor in good health (CMV status not recorded). Some clones in this sample may be carry-over from other donors' samples. Source: cultured PBMCs, taken from culture after CMV antigen stimulation. The rearrangement uses TRBV6-1 and TRBJ2-7, with TRBD2 matching over 10 bases. In DNA, the CDR3 is TGTGCCAGCAGTGAAGCGCGGACTAGCGGTTTTACCTACGAGCAGTACTTC. This translates into CASSEARTSGFTYEQYF.